This T cell receptor (beta chain) derives from a study of cytomegalovirus exposure and HLA in healthy donors. Vbeta (60) and Jbeta (13) primers were used in the PCR. Measured with immunoSEQ multiplex PCR; TCRdb has only the in-frame clones, and not every one. The table includes over 150,000 clones, roughly 83% detected once. CDR1 LNHDA and CDR2 SQIVND come from the germline V gene (reference sequence). The V and J ends lost 6 bases and 0 bases, in that order; junction bases with no gene match: 5. This CDR3 has 15 amino acids. The rearrangement links TRBV19 to TRBJ1-5; TRBD1 matches at 7 bases. Material: PBMCs. This clonotype was sampled from a boy younger than 10 in good health and CMV-seronegative. The CDR3 DNA sequence: TGTGCCAGTAGCACGACAGGGAGTAGCAATCAGCCCCAGCATTTT. Amino acids: CASSTTGSSNQPQHF.